The 14 T cell receptor beta chains listed next were all sequenced from one sample in a study of blood T cells in healthy people across ages. A second roughly 6 to 12 cycle PCR used barcoded and J-beta primers. TCRdb independently ran MiXCR on the 5' RACE reads; one entry per CDR3 protein. This table holds 540,000 or so distinct CDR3 sequences, 24% found once. These data are also associated with another study on T cells of mothers and their children.

Sequenced material: blood. The receptor source for this set is a boy younger than 18 in good health.

V usage is TRBV15 and J usage is TRBJ1-1; possible D gene TRBD1, 6 bases. V shed 3 bases and J shed 6 bases, with 14 bases lying between them. The V gene's germline CDR1 is LNHNV and CDR2 YYDKDF (reference sequence). The CDR3 extends over 14 amino acids. CDR3 in amino acids: CATSSDTGSPEAFF. In DNA form, the CDR3 reads TGTGCCACCAGCAGTGACACAGGGAGCCCTGAAGCTTTCTTT.

J is TRBJ2-4 and V is TRBV28; 9 nucleotides align to TRBD2. The germline V gene has CDR1 MDHEN and CDR2 SYDVKM. Trimming took 4 bases from V and 3 from J; bases not matched to a gene: 10. This CDR3 region has 17 residues. The CDR3 spells CASSSPGLAGYKNIQYF. DNA of the CDR3: TGTGCCAGCAGTTCCCCGGGACTAGCTGGTTACAAAAACATTCAGTACTTC.

The V and J genes are TRBV28 and TRBJ1-6; D is unresolved. V was shortened by 3 bases and J by 12 bases, with 9 bases between the two germline ends. Germline V gene sequence: CDR1 MDHEN, CDR2 SYDVKM. The CDR3 loop spans 12 amino acids. The CDR3 loop reads CASSLPKGPLHF. CDR3 nucleotide sequence: TGTGCCAGCAGTTTGCCCAAGGGACCCCTCCACTTT.

This clonotype was seen more than once but under ten times. V gene TRBV9 combines with J gene TRBJ1-5; maybe TRBD1 (5 bases). V shed 7 bases and J shed 3 bases, with 14 bases lying between them. This CDR3 has 14 residues. Germline loops: CDR1 SGDLS, CDR2 YYNGEE. CDR3 bases: TGTGCCAGCGCGCCCCCAGGGTTCAATCAGCCCCAGCATTTT. It codes for CASAPPGFNQPQHF.

This clonotype was seen at least ten times. V is TRBV19 and J is TRBJ2-7; perhaps TRBD1 as D (5 bases). The CDR3 extends over 13 amino acids. Germline assignment: CDR1 LNHDA and CDR2 SQIVND (reference sequence). V shed 3 bases and J shed 2 bases, with 8 bases lying between them. CDR3 sequence reads: CASSIGHPYEQYF. The CDR3 DNA sequence: TGTGCCAGTAGTATCGGACACCCCTACGAGCAGTACTTC.

The chain joins TRBV5-1 to TRBJ2-6, with a tentative D call TRBD2 (6 bases). Germline V lookup: CDR1 SGHRS, CDR2 YFSETQ. This CDR3 is 14 amino acids long. The V end lost 8 bases, the J end lost 2 bases, and 11 bases lay between the germline ends. The CDR3 nucleotides are TGCGCCAGTGAATGGGGGGCTGGGGCCAACGTCCTGACTTTC. Residues: CASEWGAGANVLTF.

The rearrangement joins TRBV7-9 to TRBJ2-5, with 7 nucleotides matching TRBD2. Germline CDR1 and CDR2: SEHNR and FQNEAQ (reference sequence). V gave up 7 bases and J gave up 5 bases; unmatched junction bases: 4. This CDR3 is built from 12 residues. The CDR3 DNA is TGTGCCAGCACCGTAGCGGGTGAGACCCAGTACTTC. Translated, it gives CASTVAGETQYF.

This clonotype has a count of ten or more. This sequence joins TRBV5-1 and TRBJ2-5; D may be TRBD2 (5 bases). The CDR3 sequence is 17 residues long. In germline, CDR1 is SGHRS, CDR2 YFSETQ. Trimming left V 4 bases short and J 5 bases short, with 24 bases between. The CDR3 is CASSQLGSAEFLETQYF. The CDR3 DNA reads as TGCGCCAGCAGCCAGCTGGGTAGCGCCGAGTTCTTGGAGACCCAGTACTTC.

This clonotype was seen a few times. The conserved phenylalanine or tryptophan is not found at the CDR3 terminus, so this likely reflects a read error. The chain links TRBV9 to TRBJ2-2, with TRBD2 matching 13 bases. From germline, CDR1 is SGDLS and CDR2 YYNGEE. The CDR3 is 16 amino acids. J gave up 3 bases and V 4 bases, and 3 bases lay outside the gene matches. CDR3 amino acids: CASSLGLAGHTGELFS. CDR3 in DNA: TGTGCCAGCAGCCTGGGACTAGCGGGGCACACCGGGGAGCTGTTTTCT.

The table lists this clonotype with a count of one. The J gene is TRBJ2-1, the V gene TRBV20-1; 10 positions agree with TRBD1. V dropped 8 bases and J dropped 9; count of bases not matched to a gene: 4. The CDR3 has 11 residues. CDR1 is DFQATT and CDR2 is SNEGSKA in the germline V gene (reference sequence). Written as DNA, the CDR3 is TGCAGTCCGGGACAGGGGCCTGAGCAGTTCTTC. Its translation: CSPGQGPEQFF.

This clonotype has at least ten counts. The chain links TRBV15 to TRBJ1-1; D gene ambiguous. Trimming stripped 0 bases from V and 1 base from J, with 3 bases between. CDR1 is LNHNV and CDR2 is YYDKDF in the germline V gene (reference sequence). The CDR3 spans 13 residues. Here the CDR3 reads CATSRDGNTEAFF. CDR3 DNA: TGTGCCACCAGCAGAGATGGGAACACTGAAGCTTTCTTT. The complete variable domain, with remaining parts taken from reference TRBV15 and TRBJ1-1, reads DAMVIQNPRYQVTQFGKPVTLSCSQTLNHNVMYWYQQKSSQAPKLLFHYYDKDFNNEADTPDNFQSRRPNTSFCFLDIRSPGLGDTAMYLCATSRDGNTEAFFGQGTRLTVV.

Note on this clonotype: Without the conserved terminal phenylalanine or tryptophan, this CDR3 likely stems from a read error. The chain employs TRBV29-1 and TRBJ1-1; TRBD1 is a possible D gene (6 bases). This CDR3 contains 14 residues. The ends were cut back, 5 bases at V and 3 bases at J, with 16 bases in the middle. Per the germline V gene, CDR1 is SQVTM and CDR2 is ANQGSEA. CDR3: CSVRNLRGDTEAFS. CDR3 bases: TGCAGCGTTCGGAACCTCAGGGGAGACACTGAAGCTTTCTCT.

The V call is TRBV9, the J call TRBJ2-5; D is unclear. Germline lookup yields CDR1 SGDLS and CDR2 YYNGEE. The V end lost 4 bases, the J end lost 2 bases, and 9 bases lay between the germline ends. This CDR3 comprises 13 residues. CDR3 residues: CASSPPFQETQYF. The CDR3 DNA reads TGTGCCAGCAGCCCCCCTTTTCAAGAGACCCAGTACTTC.

This clonotype showed up just a few times. J is TRBJ2-1 and V is TRBV7-8; tentatively, D is TRBD1 (6 bases). There are 14 residues in the CDR3. The V end was cut by 3 bases, the J end by 3 bases, with 9 bases between. CDR1 is SGHVS, CDR2 FQNEAQ, per germline. The DNA of the CDR3 is TGTGCCAGCAGCTTTAGAGGGGGCTACAATGAGCAGTTCTTC. Amino acid sequence: CASSFRGGYNEQFF.